This TCR beta chain was identified in a study of T-cell memory formation after mild COVID-19 (dated by TCRdb to about 2021). With regard to the full study: TCR sequence clusters from the two donors were largely donor specific. Longitudinal TCRalpha and TCRbeta repertoire sequencing tracked T-cell clones expanding and contracting after mild COVID-19 in a couple of donors. The cohort comprised two young, previously healthy adult volunteers, one female and one male. General findings and caveats noted by the study authors: From day 15 to 85, contracting clones showed balanced CD4/CD8 phenotypes, whereas a second wave of clones that expanded from day 15 to 37 leaned towards CD4+. Contracting CD4+ clones turned up mainly in the CM and EM memory subsets, whereas EMRA was where CD8+ clones were enriched. The second-wave clones that peaked on day 37 were not confirmed to be SARS-CoV-2 specific. Only a couple of mild cases were covered in the study, and larger cohorts including severe cases with pre-infection samples were considered necessary. Some responding clones were found in pre-infection memory, which suggests that pre-existing cross-reactive memory T cells took part in the SARS-CoV-2 response.

Worth noting for this clonotype: Its antigen is still unknown. Base quality data are lacking; no much larger clone is found one base away.

PBMCs were isolated by Ficoll-Paque density gradient centrifugation. Sequencing instrument: Illumina NovaSeq 6000. Using 5'RACE with constant-segment primers, TCRalpha and TCRbeta cDNA libraries were constructed, with sample barcodes and unique molecular identifiers added in the process. RNA was extracted from every sample with Trizol reagent. Amplification of the libraries took two PCR steps, and the second step added a second sample barcode plus Illumina TruSeq adapters. The libraries were sequenced on an Illumina NovaSeq using 2 x 150 bp paired-end reads. The authors' pipeline ran thus. Demultiplexing of reads and collapsing into UMI-guided consensus sequences were performed with migec v1.2.7. With mixcr v2.1.11, UMI consensuses were aligned to TRA and TRB V and J templates and assembled into clonotypes. Clonotypes were classified as expanded or contracted when called significant by both edgeR and NoisET, with noise models trained on biological replicates. For edgeR calls, a false discovery rate-adjusted p below 0.01 and a log2 fold-change threshold of 1 were applied. PCA with hierarchical clustering of max-normalized trajectories of the 1000 most abundant clonotypes was used as exploratory dynamics analysis. Separately sequenced CD4+ and CD8+ repertoires were used to assign a CD4 or CD8 phenotype to each responding clone. Starting from the raw public reads, TCRdb applied fastp trimming at Q25, assembled clones with MiXCR and retained in-frame beta chains. Each CDR3 protein appears once, grouped with its most common genes and DNA. Clone size and V and J calls follow TCRdb, not the original study. This sample has approximately 350,000 distinct CDR3 sequences in its table, and 28% of those were observed once. About 14% of the sample belongs to the ten largest clones.

The germline V and J ends show losses of 5 bases and 3 bases respectively, and no gene match explains 9 bases of the junction. Including cysteine and phenylalanine, the CDR3 has 15 amino acids. The sequence is cut down to CDR3 DNA, 45 bases in frame from base 1. The rearrangement joined TRBV12-3 or TRBV12-4 to TRBJ2-7; TRBD1 fits 8 bases in the junction. This clonotype was sampled from an adult woman who had mild COVID-19 (a few samples of this study predate the infection). The sample titles of this study are shuffled in the database, so cell type and time point are left out; the donor was told from shared clones. The sequencing input was PBMCs or a T cell subset sorted from them (not recorded which). The DNA is TGTGCCAGCAGTCAGGACAGGGATAGTGGCTACGAGCAGTACTTC. Translated, it gives CASSQDRDSGYEQYF.